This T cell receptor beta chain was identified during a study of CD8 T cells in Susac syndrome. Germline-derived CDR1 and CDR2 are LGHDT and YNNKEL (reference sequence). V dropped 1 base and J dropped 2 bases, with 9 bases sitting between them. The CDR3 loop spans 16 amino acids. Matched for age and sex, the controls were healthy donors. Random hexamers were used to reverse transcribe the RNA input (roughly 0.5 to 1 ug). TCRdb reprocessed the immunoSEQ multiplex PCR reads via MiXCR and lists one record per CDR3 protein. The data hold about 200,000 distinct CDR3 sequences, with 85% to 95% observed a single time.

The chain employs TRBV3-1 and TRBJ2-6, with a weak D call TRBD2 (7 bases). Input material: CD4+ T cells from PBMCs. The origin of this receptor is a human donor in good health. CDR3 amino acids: CASSQGGGAGANVLTF. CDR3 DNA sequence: TGTGCCAGCAGCCAAGGGGGGGGCGCTGGGGCCAACGTCCTGACTTTC. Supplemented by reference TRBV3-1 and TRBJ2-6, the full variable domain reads DTAVSQTPKYLVTQMGNDKSIKCEQNLGHDTMYWYKQDSKKFLKIMFSYNNKELIINETVPNRFSPKSPDKAHLNLHINSLELGDSAVYFCASSQGGGAGANVLTFGAGSRLTVL.